One and the same sample provided the 20 T cell receptor beta chains below, sequenced in a study of T cell responses to AZD1222 COVID-19 vaccine. Produced via immunoSEQ multiplex PCR; TCRdb's table is partial and in-frame only. Of 150,000 to 200,000 clones listed, about nine tenths were seen once; the top ten hold 3.5% to 5.5%. This material consisted of peripheral blood, taken 28 days after the second dose of the MenACWY control vaccine. The receptor source for this set is an adult who received the MenACWY meningococcal vaccine as a control.

The chain has TRBV7-2 and TRBJ1-1, with a possible D match to TRBD1 (6 bases). Trimming left V 6 bases short and J 1 base short, with 9 bases between. From germline, CDR1 is SGHTA and CDR2 FQGNSA. There are 13 residues in the CDR3. CDR3 loop: CASRLQGNTEAFF. In nucleotides, the CDR3 is TGTGCCAGCAGGCTACAGGGGAACACTGAAGCTTTCTTT.

The chain joins TRBV9 to TRBJ2-4; 9 positions match TRBD1. CDR3 length: 17 residues. The germline V gene encodes CDR1 SGDLS and CDR2 YYNGEE. V lost 0 bases, J lost 5 bases, and 9 bases stayed unmatched. The CDR3: CASSVADRGGYQNIQYF. The CDR3 region has the DNA TGTGCCAGCAGCGTAGCCGACAGGGGGGGCTACCAAAACATTCAGTACTTC.

The chain carries TRBV11-2 and TRBJ2-7; D may be TRBD2 (6 bases). The germline V gene has CDR1 SGHAT and CDR2 FQNNGV. The CDR3 spans 14 residues. Deletions cut 3 bases from V and 1 base from J, with 10 bases between. CDR3 loop: CASSFRDLSYEQYF. The CDR3 nucleotides read TGTGCCAGCAGCTTCCGGGACTTATCCTACGAGCAGTACTTC.

This clone came up a few times. The chain carries TRBV5-1 and TRBJ2-7; 7 bases line up with TRBD2. Germline lookup yields CDR1 SGHRS and CDR2 YFSETQ. The V gene end was trimmed by 7 bases and the J gene end by 0 bases; junction bases not matched to a gene: 1. The CDR3 is made up of 12 amino acids. For the CDR3, the DNA is TGCGCCAGCCAGCGGGACTCCTACGAGCAGTACTTC. This sequence encodes CASQRDSYEQYF.

This chain joins TRBV27 and TRBJ2-7; 7 bases are shared with TRBD2. Germline CDR1 is MNHEY and CDR2 is SMNVEV (reference sequence). The CDR3 runs to 19 residues. V trimming: 6 bases; J trimming: 2 bases; junction bases outside the gene matches: 22. The CDR3 sequence: CASRRREVAGAPPTYEQYF. CDR3 nucleotides: TGTGCCAGCAGAAGGAGGGAGGTAGCGGGCGCTCCCCCGACCTACGAGCAGTACTTC.

V gene TRBV6-2 or TRBV6-3 combines with J gene TRBJ2-2; 12 bases match TRBD2. The V gene end was trimmed by 5 bases and the J gene end by 1 base; junction bases not matched to a gene: 5. The germline gives CDR1 MNHEY, CDR2 SVGEGT. The CDR3 loop spans 17 amino acids. The CDR3 region has the DNA TGTGCCAGCAGTCTTTGGACTAGCGGGAAGAACACCGGGGAGCTGTTTTTT. As protein: CASSLWTSGKNTGELFF.

The chain is built from TRBV24-1 and TRBJ2-3; the match to TRBD1 covers 8 bases. The CDR3 is 13 amino acids. Losses at the gene ends were 7 bases for V and 4 bases for J; bases not matched to a gene: 3. Germline lookup yields CDR1 KGHDR and CDR2 SFDVKD. CDR3 region: CATRRTGSDTQYF. The CDR3 DNA sequence: TGTGCCACCAGAAGGACAGGGTCAGATACGCAGTATTTT.

The chain links TRBV7-2 to TRBJ2-7; D might be TRBD1 (6 bases). Germline V gene sequence: CDR1 SGHTA, CDR2 FQGNSA. V lost 4 bases to trimming and J lost 6 bases, with 16 bases between them. The CDR3 is made up of 14 amino acids. CDR3 DNA: TGTGCCAGCAGCTGGGGGCAGCCTTCAGGCGAGCAGTACTTC. Protein: CASSWGQPSGEQYF. Looking up the rest from reference TRBV7-2 and TRBJ2-7 gives the full variable domain: GAGVSQSPSNKVTEKGKDVELRCDPISGHTALYWYRQSLGQGLEFLIYFQGNSAPDKSGLPSDRFSAERTGGSVSTLTIQRTQQEDSAVYLCASSWGQPSGEQYFGPGTRLTVT.

The CDR3: CASSLGWQGGEAFF. The DNA for the CDR3 is TGTGCCAGCAGCTTAGGTTGGCAGGGGGGTGAAGCTTTCTTT. This chain uses TRBV7-2 with TRBJ1-1; TRBD1 matches at 7 bases. From germline, CDR1 is SGHTA and CDR2 FQGNSA. This CDR3 comprises 14 residues. V shed 1 base, J shed 7 bases, and the junction held 6 bases outside the gene matches.

This clone was counted once. This chain connects TRBV4-3 to TRBJ1-2; D possibly corresponds to TRBD1 (5 bases). CDR1 is LGHNA and CDR2 is YSLEER in the germline V gene. This CDR3 has 15 residues. V was cut by 4 bases and J by 1 base, with 13 bases left in between. The CDR3 is CASSLSGIVNYGYTF. The CDR3 coding sequence is TGCGCCAGCAGCCTGTCAGGGATCGTTAACTATGGCTACACCTTC.

The gene calls are TRBV30 and TRBJ2-2; a weak D match, TRBD2 (6 bases). CDR3 size: 15 residues. Trimming stripped 1 base from V and 4 bases from J, with 13 bases between. Germline V gene lookup returns CDR1 GTSNPN and CDR2 SVGIG (reference sequence). The CDR3 DNA sequence: TGTGCCTGGAGTGGGGGGGAATGGGGCACCGGGGAGCTGTTTTTT. Its protein product is CAWSGGEWGTGELFF.

The genes are TRBV7-2 and TRBJ2-7; possibly TRBD1 for D (6 bases). With 8 bases removed from V and 6 bases from J, the gap between germline ends came to 14 bases. This CDR3 spans 12 amino acids. The germline gives CDR1 SGHTA, CDR2 FQGNSA. CDR3 sequence: CASGQLGAEQYF. CDR3 bases: TGTGCCAGCGGGCAGCTGGGGGCCGAGCAGTACTTC.

This clone has only a few counts. The DNA for the CDR3 is TGTGCCAGCAGCGGATCCGGGACAGGGGCCTACGAGCAGTACTTC. Its translation: CASSGSGTGAYEQYF. The chain uses TRBV9 and TRBJ2-7, with TRBD1 matching 10 bases. V lost 3 bases and J lost 2; bases outside the gene matches: 5. CDR3 length: 15 amino acids. Germline-derived CDR1 and CDR2 are SGDLS and YYNGEE.

The V call is TRBV5-1, the J call TRBJ1-1; TRBD1 is a possible D gene (5 bases). Germline-derived CDR1 and CDR2 are SGHRS and YFSETQ. Trimming took 0 bases from V and 1 from J, leaving 13 bases between them. CDR3 length: 16 residues. This CDR3 is CASSLVRVSENTEAFF. DNA of the CDR3: TGCGCCAGCAGCTTGGTCAGGGTTTCAGAGAACACTGAAGCTTTCTTT.

The V and J genes are TRBV15 and TRBJ2-1, with a possible D match to TRBD2 (6 bases). This CDR3 spans 13 amino acids. Germline CDR1 is LNHNV and CDR2 is YYDKDF (reference sequence). Trimming left V 6 bases short and J 8 bases short, with 14 bases between. The chain's CDR3 is CATRARGSHEQFF. The CDR3 DNA reads TGTGCCACCAGGGCCCGGGGGTCCCATGAGCAGTTCTTC.

The V gene is TRBV5-4, the J gene TRBJ2-3, with TRBD1 matching over 8 bases. This CDR3 has 14 amino acids. J lost 4 bases, V lost 5 bases, and 6 bases had no gene match. The germline gives CDR1 SGHNT, CDR2 YYREEE (reference sequence). The CDR3 loop is CASRGTGSSDTQYF. For the CDR3, the DNA is TGTGCCAGCAGAGGGACAGGTAGTTCAGATACGCAGTATTTT.

V is TRBV27 and J is TRBJ1-2; possibly TRBD1 for D (5 bases). The CDR3 consists of 18 residues. In germline, CDR1 is MNHEY, CDR2 SMNVEV (reference sequence). The germline V and J ends were trimmed by 2 bases and 5 bases, with 24 bases remaining between them. The CDR3 nucleotides read TGTGCCAGCAGTTTAGGTCCACCGTGGGAGGGGACTCTTTATGGCTACACCTTC. This codes for CASSLGPPWEGTLYGYTF.

The rearrangement joins TRBV28 to TRBJ1-6; 10 bases align to TRBD1. Germline V lookup: CDR1 MDHEN, CDR2 SYDVKM. The V and J ends lost 5 bases and 7 bases, in that order; junction bases with no gene match: 8. The CDR3 has 16 residues. The CDR3 nucleotides read TGTGCCAGCAGTCCTCCGGGACAGGGGAACAATTCACCCCTCCACTTT. Translated: CASSPPGQGNNSPLHF.

The V gene is TRBV5-1, the J gene TRBJ1-2; maybe TRBD1 (5 bases). The CDR3 is 13 amino acids. The germline V gene encodes CDR1 SGHRS and CDR2 YFSETQ. The V and J ends lost 1 base and 3 bases respectively, with 7 bases between them. CDR3 DNA: TGCGCCAGCAGCTTGCAGGGCGACTATGGCTACACCTTC. Encoded protein: CASSLQGDYGYTF.

V usage is TRBV7-9 and J usage is TRBJ1-5, with D unclear. Germline lookup yields CDR1 SEHNR and CDR2 FQNEAQ (reference sequence). V lost 5 bases and J 5 bases, leaving 13 bases between the germline ends. The CDR3 is 14 residues long. CDR3 DNA: TGTGCCAGCAGCCCCGGTGGGGTTCATCAGCCCCAGCATTTT. Its translation is CASSPGGVHQPQHF.